This TCR beta chain stems from a study of blood T cell repertoires in COVID-19. Looking at the study overall: COVID-19 samples, acute and convalescent, were from the United States, Italy and Spain. The cDNA or gDNA used as material had been derived from T cells, B-cell-depleted T cells, or PBMCs.

Original handling: The assay estimated nucleated cells by amplifying reference gene primers. Data came from immunoSEQ multiplex PCR; TCRdb stores just in-frame clones and leaves some out. V and J calls and clone size are given by that table; D and trimming were obtained from the DNA. The top ten hold roughly 2.8% of the sample, which has around 170,000 clones, 86% seen once. The germline gives CDR1 SGHAT, CDR2 FQDESV (reference sequence). This CDR3 contains 15 residues. Trimming removed 5 bases at V and 4 bases at J, with 15 bases between. This sequence was found in a woman aged 25 to 39 with active or convalescent COVID-19. The sequenced sample was peripheral blood. J is TRBJ1-5 and V is TRBV11-1; D not resolved. CDR3 nucleotides: TGTGCCAGCAGCCGGCGGAGGGATCTAAATCAGCCCCAGCATTTT. As protein: CASSRRRDLNQPQHF.